The 10 T cell receptor beta chains reported below all come from one sample, sequenced in a study of T cells after yellow fever vaccination (dated by TCRdb to about 2019). To prepare the library, 5' RACE was applied. Instrument used: Illumina HiSeq 2500. The raw public data were reprocessed by TCRdb itself: fastp quality trimming at Q25, MiXCR clonotype calling, in-frame beta chains only. All rows with the same CDR3 protein become a single entry with the most common DNA and genes. The sample table holds nearly 350,000 distinct CDR3 sequences, of which 7% to 10% were seen once. Approximately 18% of the sample goes to the ten largest clones. The treatment or condition label here, explained by the study, means: live attenuated yellow fever vaccine strain. The sample consisted of PBMCs, taken roughly 46 days after the first yellow fever vaccination. Receptor source: a man in his late teens or twenties who received the YFV17D yellow fever vaccine.

This clonotype has a handful of counts. The genes are TRBV7-2 and TRBJ1-5; no clear D. V shed 5 bases and J shed 5 bases, with 10 bases lying between them. This CDR3 comprises 13 residues. CDR1 is SGHTA, CDR2 FQGNSA, per germline. This CDR3 is CASSTVPYQPQHF. CDR3 DNA sequence: TGTGCCAGCAGCACCGTCCCGTATCAGCCCCAGCATTTT.

The chain uses TRBV7-8 and TRBJ2-2; D gene ambiguous. Germline V gene data show CDR1 as SGHVS and CDR2 as FQNEAQ. Trimming pared 1 base from V and 4 bases from J, leaving 10 bases between. CDR3 size: 15 residues. The chain's CDR3 is CASSLEASRTGELFF. The CDR3 coding sequence is TGTGCCAGCAGCTTAGAGGCCAGCCGCACCGGGGAGCTGTTTTTT.

This clonotype was seen more than once but under ten times. The CDR3 here is CSATGGFPGSEQFF. In DNA form, the CDR3 reads TGCAGTGCTACGGGAGGCTTTCCGGGCAGTGAGCAGTTCTTC. The rearrangement uses TRBV20-1 and TRBJ2-1; 7 bases agree with TRBD2. The germline gives CDR1 DFQATT, CDR2 SNEGSKA (reference sequence). Trimming at V came to 4 bases and at J to 9 bases, leaving 12 bases not matched to a gene. The CDR3 spans 14 residues.

This clonotype appeared a few times. The chain uses TRBV20-1 and TRBJ2-7; D remains ambiguous. Germline V gives CDR1 DFQATT, CDR2 SNEGSKA (reference sequence). The CDR3 spans 12 residues. V was pared by 0 bases and J by 3 bases, with 6 bases between. The chain's CDR3 is CSARDQSYEQYF. CDR3 sequence (DNA): TGCAGTGCTAGAGATCAGAGCTACGAGCAGTACTTC.

V and J are TRBV20-1 and TRBJ2-4, with D hard to call. This CDR3 comprises 13 residues. In germline, CDR1 is DFQATT, CDR2 SNEGSKA (reference sequence). Trimming took off 3 bases at V and 0 bases at J, with 6 bases between the two ends. The CDR3 bases are TGCAGTGCTAGTGGCATAGCCAAAAACATTCAGTACTTC. Amino acid sequence: CSASGIAKNIQYF.

The chain joins TRBV4-1 to TRBJ2-4; D possibly corresponds to TRBD2 (7 bases). V shed 0 bases and J shed 8 bases, with 17 bases lying between them. The germline CDR1 and CDR2 sequences are MGHRA and YSYEKL. This CDR3 spans 16 amino acids. The CDR3 coding sequence is TGCGCCAGCAGCCAAGATCGGGGGGCGCGTGGTGACATTCAGTACTTC. Its protein is CASSQDRGARGDIQYF.

This clonotype appeared a few times. V and J are TRBV5-1 and TRBJ2-7; 12 bases fit TRBD2. Looked up from germline, CDR1 is SGHRS and CDR2 is YFSETQ. V gave up 4 bases and J gave up 4 bases; unmatched junction bases: 3. The CDR3 loop spans 14 amino acids. For the CDR3, the DNA is TGCGCCAGCAGCCGGACTAGCGGGGCATACGAGCAGTACTTC. It yields the protein CASSRTSGAYEQYF.

This clonotype has a handful of counts. The rearrangement links TRBV7-2 to TRBJ1-1; no firm D call. Germline CDR1 and CDR2: SGHTA and FQGNSA. The ends were cut back, 4 bases at V and 3 bases at J, with 9 bases in the middle. This CDR3 spans 13 amino acids. CDR3 residues: CASSSSRDTEAFF. The DNA of the CDR3 is TGTGCCAGCAGCTCCTCAAGGGACACTGAAGCTTTCTTT.

This clonotype was detected a few times. The V call is TRBV20-1, the J call TRBJ2-4; possibly TRBD2 for D (5 bases). CDR1 is DFQATT and CDR2 is SNEGSKA in the germline V gene (reference sequence). The CDR3 contains 15 residues. Trimming left V 0 bases short and J 2 bases short, with 11 bases between. This CDR3 reads CSARERVISKNIQYF. The CDR3 DNA reads TGCAGTGCTAGAGAGCGGGTAATCTCCAAAAACATTCAGTACTTC.

This chain uses TRBV7-2 with TRBJ1-2, with D unclear. V was shortened by 4 bases and J by 4 bases, with 10 bases between the two germline ends. The CDR3 length is 13 residues. Germline V lookup: CDR1 SGHTA, CDR2 FQGNSA. The CDR3 bases are TGTGCCAGCAGCTCCGGGGAGGGCTATGGCTACACCTTC. It encodes CASSSGEGYGYTF.